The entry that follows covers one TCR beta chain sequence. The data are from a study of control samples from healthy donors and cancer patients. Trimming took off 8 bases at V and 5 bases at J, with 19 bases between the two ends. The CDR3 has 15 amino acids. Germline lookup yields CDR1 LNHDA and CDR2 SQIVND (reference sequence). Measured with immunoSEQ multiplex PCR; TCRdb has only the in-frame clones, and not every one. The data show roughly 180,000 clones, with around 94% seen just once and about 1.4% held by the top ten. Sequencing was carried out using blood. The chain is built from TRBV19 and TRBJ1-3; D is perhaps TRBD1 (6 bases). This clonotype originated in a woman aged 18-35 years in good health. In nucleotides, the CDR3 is TGTGCCAGTCACGGAGGGGGACCAGGGAGAAACACCATATATTTT. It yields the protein CASHGGGPGRNTIYF.